This T cell receptor beta chain is from a study of cytomegalovirus exposure and HLA in healthy donors (dated by TCRdb to 2016 to 2017). Some background on the complete study: In an earlier analysis of roughly 500 of the donors, around 290 Gb of sequence data and some 120 million unique TCR beta sequences from about 179 million T cells were reported. The T cell repertoires of about 700 subjects were profiled by immunosequencing and related to cytomegalovirus serostatus. High-throughput TCR immunosequencing, statistical association of individual TCRs with disease status, and machine learning were combined to predict cytomegalovirus infection status. A separate validation cohort of roughly 120 different subjects was used in addition to the 666-subject first cohort. An earlier analysis of several hundred of the donors applied high-throughput TCR beta sequencing to assess whether each TCR beta V gene segment acted as functional or pseudogenic. Among several hundred genotyped donors of the cohort, an average of around 240,000 unique TCR beta nucleotide sequences was sequenced per donor, of which about 18% were non-productive. The number of donors typed differed by locus, with 629-630 for A, B, C, DRB1 and DQB1, 522 for DQA1, under 610 for DPA1, and around 460 for DPB1. HLA typing covered class I and class II loci at four-digit resolution. Alongside the repertoire data, information on donor age, sex, ethnicity and CMV serostatus was compiled. About five DR-DQ haplotypes were handled as single units for association and clustering, since linkage in the cohort was strong. All discovery cohort repertoires had been generated using a single sequencing platform. A later genetic analysis took genome-wide SNP genotypes for about three fifths of the roughly 670 donors and used that subset as a discovery cohort. A later analysis re-examined previously published TCR beta repertoires from just over 650 donors and added high-resolution HLA genotyping to investigate patterns of TCR occurrence. Roughly 300 gigabases of sequencing data and 78 million or so unique TCR sequences were included in an early release covering 550 to 800 HLA-typed donors. The later analysis used no new phenotypic data to find candidate immune exposures, relying instead on TCR beta sequences and their occurrence across donors. The study aimed to test whether cataloging public T cell receptors could reveal signatures of past pathogen exposure. The genetic ancestry cluster associated with self-reported Caucasian donors included 81% of the roughly 400 genotyped donors. Overall study results and their limits: In the study, around 160 TCR beta chains were listed as associated with cytomegalovirus. An association between a missense DCLRE1C variant and V-gene and J-gene trimming of TCR beta chains was found in a later genetic analysis and replicated in an independent cohort. According to a later analysis, TCR association rates differed among HLA loci, with DRB1 alleles showing the most associated TCRs and HLA-C alleles showing the fewest. In an earlier analysis of 587 of the donors, most TCR beta V segments appeared in productive rearrangements about 87% or about 30% of the time, broadly matching IMGT annotations. Most TCR sequences were seen in very few donors, while some public TCRs were found in many individuals. According to a later analysis, most CMV-associated TCR beta chains appeared to be HLA-restricted, and the HLA associations seemed to be driven largely by CMV exposure. HLA typing was unavailable for some donors at each locus, so association tests used only the typed subset. Compared with the roughly 700-donor mean, donors in an Asian-associated ancestry cluster had fewer N-insertions in productive TCRs, according to a later genetic analysis. Several of the top co-occurrence clusters appeared to be linked to parvovirus B19, influenza, CMV and Epstein-Barr virus, according to a later analysis. Cytomegalovirus status was reported to be diagnosed by the classifier with high specificity and sensitivity in both the original and validation cohorts. Compared with equally common non-associated chains, HLA-associated TCR beta chains in a later analysis were more clonally expanded and had lower generation probabilities. Immune exposure information for the cohort was limited to CMV serostatus. A further reported finding was that TCR beta sequences accurately predicted the HLA-A and HLA-B alleles for most subjects in the first cohort. Only TCR beta chains were sequenced in this cohort, and the absence of alpha or paired-chain data limited detectable features. In vitro tests confirmed that a few of the cytomegalovirus-associated TCR beta chains recognize cytomegalovirus antigens. According to the authors, the approach could potentially be generalized to other disease states and immunological phenotypes. Some IMGT-functional V segments, including TRBV6-2 and TRBV6-3, could not be told apart with the 87-base-pair reads, so those segments were excluded. The sequencing pipeline was judged likely to have produced a cluster of highly shared sequence variants as a technical artifact. When HLA alleles, especially DR and DQ, strongly co-occurred, TCR associations were difficult to assign to individual alleles. Roughly uniform sequencing depth across donors was assumed in presence/absence analyses, although this assumption may not hold. Correlated functional status among segregating V segments might be attributable to linkage disequilibrium, but an unknown experimental factor could not be ruled out. The earlier analysis of 587 of the donors excluded 15 to 20 rarely observed V segments, including chromosome 9 orphons, because counts were too low. A later analysis associated about 16,000 TCR beta sequences with specific HLA alleles at a false discovery rate of 0.05.

Trimming leaves V shorter by 1 base and J shorter by 4 bases, with the junction holding 6 bases beyond the gene matches. Sequences SGHVS (CDR1) and FNYEAQ (CDR2) are obtained from the germline V gene. From its cysteine to its phenylalanine, the CDR3 spans 17 amino acids. Kept here is only the CDR3 DNA, which spans 51 bases and is read in frame from base 1. As to this clone: The antigen it recognizes is unknown. Base qualities are missing; no much larger clone stands one base away.

In total, 666 healthy bone marrow donors made up the cohort. At the time of sampling, all cohort members were nominally healthy, though unrecorded immune exposures were likely present. The donor tested CMV seropositive, placing the donor among the approximately 310 seropositive members of the cohort. Every donor gave a peripheral blood sample, and the peripheral blood mononuclear cells from that sample were used for TCR beta sequencing. Genomic DNA extraction from the blood cell samples was performed with the Qiagen DNeasy Blood Extraction Kit. Receptor libraries were prepared by the immunoSEQ multiplex PCR assay. For the multiplex PCR, a mixture combining 60 forward primers for TCR Vbeta segments and 13 reverse primers for TCR Jbeta segments was used. The CDR3 region of rearranged TCR beta genes was amplified from genomic DNA with a multiplex PCR assay. The amplified TCR beta libraries were sequenced on the Illumina HiSeq System as 87-base-pair reads. On the study's bioinformatics: A later analysis tallied around 82 million unique TCR beta chains across the approximately 670 repertoires, and around 10 million of those chains were shared by two or more donors. Raw reads were error-corrected and collapsed into unique sequences by a nearest-neighbor algorithm in which closely related sequences were merged to remove PCR and sequencing errors. CDR3 sequences were aligned to IMGT reference sequences to assign V, D and J gene segments. For a sequence to be retained, a match of at least six nucleotides was required to both a V gene segment and a J gene segment. A rearrangement was called productive if the CDR3 had no stop codons and remained in frame with V and J, and every other rearrangement was called non-productive. CDR3 was defined by IMGT convention, running from the second conserved V-encoded cysteine to the conserved J-encoded phenylalanine. In an earlier analysis of around 540 of the donors, sequences lacking an unambiguous match to a single V gene segment were excluded. An earlier analysis of 550 to 650 of the donors classified V segments as functional when productive rearrangements were above 56.7% and as segregating when the standard deviation between donors was above 5%. A statistical classification framework was built for diagnosing cytomegalovirus status from the catalog of TCR beta chain sequences. In a later analysis, TCR nucleotide sequences were compared against IMGT/GENE-DB human TR gene sequences so that V and J genes could be assigned. A later analysis assigned CDR3 sequences and most-parsimonious VDJ recombination scenarios with the TCRdist pipeline. In a later analysis, each TCR beta chain was defined by its CDR3 amino acid sequence together with its V-gene family, and reads lacking a unique V-gene family were excluded. As a way to deal with suspected cross-contamination and a sequencing artifact, a later analysis dropped nearly 600 nucleotide sequences that were highly shared and had low generation probability. A later analysis calculated a clonal expansion index for each public chain from normalized within-repertoire ranks of inferred template counts. A later analysis computed generation probabilities with a VDJ recombination model fitted to out-of-frame rearrangements, and checked the results against IGoR. A later analysis scored TCR-TCR, TCR-HLA and TCR-CMV co-occurrence with hypergeometric tests, applying a repertoire-size bias correction to TCR pairs. A later analysis estimated false discovery rates by permuting HLA or CMV assignments 20 times. In a later analysis, co-occurring TCRs were grouped with DBSCAN, and TCRdist sequence similarity was added when clustering was performed within HLA-allele-positive subsets. Co-occurrence clustering excluded repertoires with fewer than 30,000 or more than 120,000 public chains, plus five with anomalous nucleotide sharing. Not all clones reach the TCRdb copy of this immuneACCESS table, which keeps in-frame sequences only. Checked studies attribute under half of the gap to unresolved V genes and leave the rest unexplained. V, J and clone size are those of that table, while D and trimming were read from the DNA. In all, the sample holds 70,000 to 95,000 clones, and 62% of those were seen once. The top ten constitute 5.5% of the sample.

This clonotype was sampled from a woman in her thirties in good health and CMV-seropositive. This receptor chain uses TRBV7-6 and TRBJ2-2, with 10 bases in between that match TRBD1. Material for sequencing was PBMCs. CDR3 protein: CASSLEGTGVITGELFF. The DNA reads as follows: TGTGCCAGCAGCTTAGAAGGGACAGGGGTAATCACCGGGGAGCTGTTTTTT.